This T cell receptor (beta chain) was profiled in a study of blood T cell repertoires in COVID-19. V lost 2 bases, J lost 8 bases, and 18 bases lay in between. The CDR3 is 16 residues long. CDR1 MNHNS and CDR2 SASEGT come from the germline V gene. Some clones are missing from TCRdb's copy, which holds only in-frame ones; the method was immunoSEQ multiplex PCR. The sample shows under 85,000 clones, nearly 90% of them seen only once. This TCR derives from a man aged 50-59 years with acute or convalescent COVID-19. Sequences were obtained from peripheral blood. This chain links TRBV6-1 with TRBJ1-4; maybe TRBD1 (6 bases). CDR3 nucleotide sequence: TGTGCCAGCAGTGAAAGACCGCATCAGGGGTGGGAAAAACTGTTTTTT. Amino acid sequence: CASSERPHQGWEKLFF.